What follows describes a single T cell receptor (beta chain). There are a few counts of this clone. Its cognate antigen has yet to be identified. No clone much larger than this one lies a single base away; base qualities are absent. From its cysteine to its phenylalanine, the CDR3 spans 12 amino acids. This entry keeps only the CDR3 DNA: 36 bases, framed from base 1. V lost 8 bases and J lost 7 bases; the stretch between them is 14 bases long. Per the germline V gene, MDHEN is the CDR1 and SYDVKM is the CDR2. The data stem from a study of blood T cell repertoires in COVID-19 (dated by TCRdb to the early 2020s). A note on the overall study: Collaborator samples came from the United States, Italy and Spain and covered acute and convalescent phases of COVID-19. The sample metadata nearly always contained a de-identified subject ID, COVID-19 status, age in years and sex. The prospective study material was composed of cDNA or gDNA derived from T cells, B-cell-depleted T cells, or PBMCs. The dataset comprised deeply sampled blood TCRbeta repertoires from subjects exposed to, actively infected with, or recovered from COVID-19. Where HLA class I and class II types were available, the types were taken from metadata supplied by the sample provider, not from assay-based typing. A freely available public database, intended as a resource for researchers studying the immune response to SARS-CoV-2, is where the repertoires were released. Samples were obtained from the ongoing ImmuneRACE study (first 160 participants) and from some 1,300 subjects provided by 6 global collaborators.

TCRbeta CDR3 regions were amplified from genomic DNA using the immunoSEQ Assay, a bias-controlled multiplex PCR. Regarding the original processing steps: The number of nucleated cells in each sample was estimated from the amplification of reference gene primers within the assay. To quantify the absolute abundance of each unique TCRbeta CDR3 rearrangement, sequence reads were collapsed and filtered. For each sample, productive Simpson clonality was calculated as the square root of Simpson's diversity index across productive rearrangements. TCRdb re-hosts the immuneACCESS table, in-frame sequences only. Its copies lack some clones; in the studies checked, an unresolved V gene accounts for under half of them, and the cause for the rest is not known. For V, J and clone size, that table is used; D and trimming come from the DNA. This sample has about 370,000 clones in its table, and roughly 90% of those were observed once. The ten biggest clones cover under 4% of the sample.

Results the study describes overall, beyond this receptor: The amount of clinical and demographic metadata varied by source and participant and was provided uncurated.

One collaborating source in Seattle enrolled patients during active infection and followed them longitudinally through the course of disease. Collaborating institutions collected whole blood in K2EDTA tubes following their own protocols. For TCRbeta analysis, collaborator samples were shipped as frozen whole blood, as isolated PBMCs, or as DNA extracted from either sample type. This TCR was sampled from a woman in her 30s with COVID-19, enrolled during active disease. The rearrangement combines TRBV28 with TRBJ2-5, and perhaps TRBD2 as D gene, on 6 matching bases. Specimen: peripheral blood. The nucleotide sequence is given as TGTGCCAGCCGTCTGGGGGGAGGGACCCAGTACTTC. This sequence encodes CASRLGGGTQYF.